The source of this T cell receptor (beta chain) is a study of CD8 T cells in ankylosing spondylitis. Preparation of TCR beta libraries was done by quantitative 5'-RACE with molecular barcodes. TCRdb passed the 5' RACE reads through MiXCR, listing each CDR3 protein once. The table lists 250,000 to 400,000 distinct CDR3 sequences, around 10% of them singletons. This CDR3 contains 22 residues. In germline, CDR1 is SGDLS, CDR2 YYNGEE. V gave up 1 base and J gave up 4 bases; unmatched junction bases: 24. This clonotype was seen repeatedly, ten times or more. The sequenced sample consisted of blood, either unsorted or a sorted T cell fraction (not recorded which). This receptor was identified in a female donor with ankylosing spondylitis or in good health (not recorded which). V and J are TRBV9 and TRBJ1-2; 11 nucleotides align to TRBD1. CDR3 sequence: CASSVQGGAVTLWGQGGYGYTF. CDR3 nucleotides: TGTGCCAGCAGCGTACAGGGGGGAGCTGTAACATTGTGGGGACAGGGGGGCTATGGCTACACCTTC.